These 22 T cell receptor beta chains were sequenced from one sample in a study of naive and memory T cell subsets (TCRdb year 2017). A robust, sensitive protocol for the amplification, sequencing and analysis of TCRs was described in the study, in which 3' ligation of a UMI-containing oligonucleotide to TCR cDNA was used. Library construction relied on 5' RACE. For sequencing, an Illumina MiSeq was employed. Four rounds of PCR, run with the SP2 primer together with nested alpha and beta constant region primers, were used to amplify the ligated cDNA. The public reads were reprocessed in TCRdb via fastp at Q25 and MiXCR, keeping in-frame beta chains. Rows with one shared CDR3 protein collapse into an entry with the most common genes and DNA. Counted in this sample were about 48,000 distinct CDR3 sequences; 4.7% of them appeared once. About 0.8% of the sample rests with the top ten. These receptors were collected from a female donor in good health.

In this sample, this clonotype turned up many times. This CDR3 reads CASSSHLDRGLYGYTF. CDR3 nucleotides: TGTGCCAGCAGTTCTCACCTGGACAGGGGGCTTTATGGCTACACCTTC. The chain employs TRBV12-3 or TRBV12-4 and TRBJ1-2; 11 bases are shared with TRBD1. V was pared by 4 bases and J by 5 bases, with 9 bases of the junction left unmatched. The CDR3 has 16 residues.

This clonotype was seen many times. The chain couples TRBV20-1 to TRBJ2-7; 9 bases match TRBD1. The junction had 9 bases not matched to a gene; V was cut back by 7 bases and J by 5 bases. There are 13 residues in the CDR3. In germline, CDR1 is DFQATT, CDR2 SNEGSKA (reference sequence). CDR3 bases: TGCAGTGGGGGTGGACAGGGGAGCAACGAGCAGTACTTC. Its protein product is CSGGGQGSNEQYF.

Ten or more counts support this clonotype. V is TRBV30 and J is TRBJ1-5; D unclear. CDR3 length: 13 amino acids. V was cut by 0 bases and J by 5 bases, with 8 bases left in between. Germline assignment: CDR1 GTSNPN and CDR2 SVGIG (reference sequence). Here the CDR3 DNA reads TGTGCCTGGAGTGTCGAGAACTATCAGCCCCAGCATTTT. Protein product: CAWSVENYQPQHF. The variable domain in full, with the rest retrieved from reference TRBV30 and TRBJ1-5, is SQTIHQWPATLVQPVGSPLSLECTVEGTSNPNLYWYRQAAGRGLQLLFYSVGIGQISSEVPQNLSASRPQDRQFILSSKKLLLSDSGFYLCAWSVENYQPQHFGDGTRLSIL.

This clonotype was seen many times. The chain has TRBV6-2 or TRBV6-3 and TRBJ2-1; unclear D gene. Trimming removed 3 bases from V and 4 bases from J, with 7 bases in between. The germline gives CDR1 MNHEY, CDR2 SVGEGT. The CDR3 extends over 13 amino acids. The CDR3 nucleotides read TGTGCCAGCAGTTATAGGTCATACAATGAGCAGTTCTTC. Translation gives CASSYRSYNEQFF.

Ten or more counts support this clonotype. The chain has TRBV11-2 and TRBJ2-7; D might be TRBD2 (5 bases). V lost 5 bases and J lost 2, with 13 bases in between. The CDR3 has 14 residues. Germline values: CDR1 SGHAT, CDR2 FQNNGV. In DNA form, the CDR3 reads TGTGCCAGCAGCCCTCCGGGATCCCCCTACGAGCAGTACTTC. This codes for CASSPPGSPYEQYF.

This clonotype was found many times. The rearrangement uses TRBV10-1 and TRBJ2-2, with 9 bases identical to TRBD1. CDR3 size: 18 residues. Germline CDR1 is WNHNN and CDR2 is SYGVQD (reference sequence). V was pared by 6 bases and J by 6 bases, with 17 bases of the junction left unmatched. The CDR3 nucleotides are TGCGCCAGCAGCCGTCCCGGGACAGGGATCGAGACTCCCGGGGAGCTGTTTTTT. Protein product: CASSRPGTGIETPGELFF.

The sample holds many counts of this clonotype. The chain has TRBV7-8 and TRBJ2-4; TRBD1 might be the D (6 bases). Trimming removed 1 base at V and 5 bases at J, with 18 bases between. Germline CDR1 SGHVS, CDR2 FQNEAQ. There are 17 residues in the CDR3. The CDR3 nucleotides read TGTGCCAGCAGCTTAGATACAGGGTACCCCCCCCAAAACATTCAGTACTTC. Amino acid sequence: CASSLDTGYPPQNIQYF. The variable domain in full, completed from reference TRBV7-8 and TRBJ2-4, reads GAGVSQSPRYKVAKRGQDVALRCDPISGHVSLFWYQQALGQGPEFLTYFQNEAQLDKSGLPSDRFFAERPEGSVSTLKIQRTQQEDSAVYLCASSLDTGYPPQNIQYFGAGTRLSVL.

This clonotype was observed a few times. The chain combines TRBV5-1 with TRBJ2-3; D is unclear. Germline V lookup: CDR1 SGHRS, CDR2 YFSETQ. This CDR3 is 15 amino acids long. V lost 6 bases to trimming and J lost 1 base, with 15 bases between them. For the CDR3, the DNA is TGCGCCAGCAAGCAAGGCCTAACGGGCACAGATACGCAGTATTTT. It encodes CASKQGLTGTDTQYF.

The table lists this clonotype with a few counts. The rearrangement uses TRBV12-3 or TRBV12-4 and TRBJ2-1; 11 nucleotides agree with TRBD1. The CDR3 runs to 15 residues. The V gene end was trimmed by 2 bases and the J gene end by 6 bases; junction bases not matched to a gene: 3. The CDR3 spells CASSLKGQGGNEQFF. Written as DNA, the CDR3 is TGTGCCAGCAGTTTAAAGGGACAGGGGGGCAATGAGCAGTTCTTC.

In this sample, this clonotype turned up a few times. The CDR3 protein is CASRPTGSYGYTF. DNA of the CDR3: TGTGCCAGCAGACCTACAGGGTCCTATGGCTACACCTTC. The chain links TRBV27 to TRBJ1-2; D possibly corresponds to TRBD1 (6 bases). V lost 6 bases to trimming and J lost 4 bases, with 12 bases between them. Germline-derived CDR1 and CDR2 are MNHEY and SMNVEV (reference sequence). The CDR3 runs 13 residues.

There are many counts of this clonotype. The V and J genes are TRBV14 and TRBJ1-6, with TRBD1 matching 7 bases. The CDR3 runs 15 residues. Germline V gene lookup returns CDR1 SGHDN and CDR2 FVKESK. V was clipped by 0 bases and J by 4 bases; unmatched bases: 0. Here the CDR3 reads CASSQEGQYNSPLHF. In nucleotides, the CDR3 is TGTGCCAGCAGCCAAGAGGGACAGTATAATTCACCCCTCCACTTT. The variable domain in full, with the rest retrieved from reference TRBV14 and TRBJ1-6, is EAGVTQFPSHSVIEKGQTVTLRCDPISGHDNLYWYRRVMGKEIKFLLHFVKESKQDESGMPNNRFLAERTGGTYSTLKVQPAELEDSGVYFCASSQEGQYNSPLHFGNGTRLTVT.

This clonotype was detected a few times. The J gene is TRBJ2-5, the V gene TRBV5-4, with TRBD2 matching 11 bases. CDR1 and CDR2 from the germline V gene are SGHNT and YYREEE (reference sequence). The CDR3 is 14 residues long. J gave up 4 bases and V 3 bases, and 2 bases lay outside the gene matches. CDR3 nucleotides: TGTGCCAGCAGCTCGGGACTAGCGGTAGAGACCCAGTACTTC. Its protein product is CASSSGLAVETQYF. The entire variable domain, with the rest obtained from reference TRBV5-4 and TRBJ2-5, is as follows: ETGVTQSPTHLIKTRGQQVTLRCSSQSGHNTVSWYQQALGQGPQFIFQYYREEENGRGNFPPRFSGLQFPNYSSELNVNALELDDSALYLCASSSGLAVETQYFGPGTRLLVL.

Ten or more counts support this clonotype. The chain combines TRBV7-2 with TRBJ2-7, with 7 positions matching TRBD2. CDR3 length: 14 residues. Germline trimming cut 8 bases from V and 4 bases from J; bases unmatched to any gene: 11. CDR1 is SGHTA and CDR2 is FQGNSA in the germline V gene. This CDR3 is CASVSGTLQYEQYF. DNA for the CDR3: TGTGCCAGCGTCAGCGGGACTCTTCAGTACGAGCAGTACTTC.

This clonotype was counted at least ten times. V gene TRBV28 combines with J gene TRBJ2-7, with 8 nucleotides matching TRBD1. This CDR3 is 16 amino acids long. Germline values: CDR1 MDHEN, CDR2 SYDVKM. Germline trimming cut 3 bases from V and 2 bases from J; bases unmatched to any gene: 9. CDR3 amino acids: CASSFPGQGDTYEQYF. Written as DNA, the CDR3 is TGTGCCAGCAGTTTCCCTGGACAGGGAGATACCTACGAGCAGTACTTC.

This clonotype was counted at least ten times. The V call is TRBV29-1, the J call TRBJ1-3; a possible D gene is TRBD1 (5 bases). Germline CDR1 and CDR2: SQVTM and ANQGSEA. The CDR3 length is 13 residues. Between the trimmed V and J ends, which lost 3 bases and 2 bases, there was a span of 8 bases. DNA for the CDR3: TGCAGCGTTGATGCGGGGCCTGGAAACACCATATATTTT. Translation gives CSVDAGPGNTIYF.

This clonotype was seen more than once but under ten times. V usage is TRBV19 and J usage is TRBJ1-3, with a weak D call TRBD1 (5 bases). The CDR3 consists of 14 residues. Trimming left V 4 bases short and J 2 bases short, with 9 bases between. The V gene's germline CDR1 is LNHDA and CDR2 SQIVND (reference sequence). The chain's CDR3 is CASSTTGTGNTIYF. In nucleotides, the CDR3 is TGTGCCAGTAGTACTACAGGAACTGGAAACACCATATATTTT.

This clonotype occurred a few times. V and J are TRBV15 and TRBJ2-4; 10 nucleotides line up with TRBD2. V lost 1 base and J lost 1; bases outside the gene matches: 10. The CDR3 length is 19 residues. From germline, CDR1 is LNHNV and CDR2 YYDKDF (reference sequence). DNA of the CDR3: TGTGCCACCAGCAGAGCTCGAGCGGGAGGGTTTTCGGCCAAAAACATTCAGTACTTC. The encoded protein is CATSRARAGGFSAKNIQYF.

At least ten counts were recorded for this clonotype. The chain employs TRBV6-5 and TRBJ2-5, with D perhaps matching TRBD2 (6 bases). The length of the CDR3 is 15 residues. Trimming removed 5 bases from V and 4 bases from J, with 17 bases in between. Germline-derived CDR1 and CDR2 are MNHEY and SVGAGI. The CDR3 DNA follows: TGTGCCAGCAGTCGTCAGAGACTGGGGGGAGAGACCCAGTACTTC. Translation: CASSRQRLGGETQYF.

This clonotype was seen repeatedly, ten times or more. The chain uses TRBV7-2 and TRBJ2-7; D is undetermined. There are 14 residues in the CDR3. V was trimmed by 3 bases and J by 0 bases, leaving 9 bases between them. Germline CDR1 and CDR2: SGHTA and FQGNSA. The DNA of the CDR3 is TGTGCCAGCAGCTTTTTACAGAGCTCCTACGAGCAGTACTTC. Translating it yields CASSFLQSSYEQYF.

At least ten counts were recorded for this clonotype. Written as DNA, the CDR3 is TGTGCCAGCAGTTTACGGGCTCTTCGCGAGCAGTACTTC. Its protein product is CASSLRALREQYF. The chain couples TRBV28 to TRBJ2-7; D remains ambiguous. This CDR3 spans 13 amino acids. The germline gives CDR1 MDHEN, CDR2 SYDVKM. Trimming removed 2 bases at V and 6 bases at J, with 11 bases between.

This clonotype was counted at least ten times. The V call is TRBV2, the J call TRBJ1-1; D not resolved. CDR3 size: 12 residues. The germline gives CDR1 SNHLY, CDR2 FYNNEI. V was clipped by 6 bases and J by 1 base, with 6 bases between them. The CDR3 sequence is CASSHPNTEAFF. For the CDR3, the DNA is TGTGCCAGCAGCCATCCGAACACTGAAGCTTTCTTT.

In regard to this clonotype: This clone may be a read error of a much larger clone one base away. DNA for the CDR3: TGTGCCAGCAGCCCTATAGTGGGAGGAGGACCCGGGGAGCTGTTTTTT. Translation gives CASSPIVGGGPGELFF. The chain uses TRBV7-2 and TRBJ2-2; tentatively, D is TRBD2 (6 bases). This CDR3 has 16 amino acids. V lost 5 bases, J lost 6 bases, and 19 bases lay in between. Germline loops: CDR1 SGHTA, CDR2 FQGNSA.